What follows are 29 T cell receptor beta chains derived from one specimen sequenced in a study of cytomegalovirus exposure and HLA in healthy donors (TCRdb year 2017). Libraries were built with the immunoSEQ multiplex PCR assay. A mixture of 60 forward primers for TCR Vbeta segments and 13 reverse primers for TCR Jbeta segments was used in the multiplex PCR. TCRdb limited this immuneACCESS table to in-frame rearrangements with V and J called. A share of clones is missing; checked studies link under half to unresolved V genes, and the rest is unexplained. Here the sample has 150,000 to 200,000 clones; around two thirds occur a single time. In total, the top ten clones hold 10% of the sample. Sequenced: PBMCs. The source of these receptors is a man younger than 40 in good health and CMV-seropositive.

This clone was found once. The chain is built from TRBV5-6 and TRBJ1-5, with D perhaps TRBD1 (5 bases). The germline gives CDR1 SGHDT, CDR2 YYEEEE. The CDR3 is 14 residues long. Trimming took 4 bases from V and 7 from J, leaving 15 bases between them. The CDR3: CASSRGDGLQPQHF. CDR3 bases: TGTGCCAGCAGCCGGGGGGACGGGTTACAGCCCCAGCATTTT.

The chain couples TRBV11-2 to TRBJ2-7; tentative D call: TRBD1 (6 bases). Germline-derived CDR1 and CDR2 are SGHAT and FQNNGV. The ends were cut back, 3 bases at V and 0 bases at J, with 9 bases in the middle. The CDR3 extends over 14 amino acids. The CDR3 nucleotides are TGTGCCAGCAGCTTGCGACAGGACTCCTACGAGCAGTACTTC. Translating gives CASSLRQDSYEQYF. Full variable domain (remainder filled in from reference TRBV11-2 and TRBJ2-7): EAGVAQSPRYKIIEKRQSVAFWCNPISGHATLYWYQQILGQGPKLLIQFQNNGVVDDSQLPKDRFSAERLKGVDSTLKIQPAKLEDSAVYLCASSLRQDSYEQYFGPGTRLTVT.

The chain employs TRBV7-9 and TRBJ2-3; D is ambiguous. CDR1 and CDR2 (germline): SEHNR, FQNEAQ (reference sequence). V lost 5 bases to trimming and J lost 4 bases, with 10 bases between them. The CDR3 is made up of 13 amino acids. In nucleotides, the CDR3 is TGTGCCAGCAGCGCTCAGAATCCAGATACGCAGTATTTT. This translates into CASSAQNPDTQYF.

The chain combines TRBV2 with TRBJ2-7; no reliable D call. V was clipped by 7 bases and J by 6 bases, with 13 bases between them. The CDR3 consists of 12 residues. Germline V gene lookup returns CDR1 SNHLY and CDR2 FYNNEI. The CDR3: CASTREVGEQYF. CDR3 sequence (DNA): TGTGCCAGCACGCGAGAAGTCGGCGAGCAGTACTTC.

This clone was counted a few times. The V gene is TRBV5-6, the J gene TRBJ2-7; D is perhaps TRBD1 (6 bases). Germline CDR1 reads SGHDT; CDR2 reads YYEEEE. This CDR3 spans 14 amino acids. V lost 0 bases and J lost 2, with 9 bases in between. CDR3 protein: CASSLVDRPYEQYF. The CDR3 DNA reads TGTGCCAGCAGCTTGGTAGACAGGCCCTACGAGCAGTACTTC.

This rearrangement joins TRBV4-1 to TRBJ1-6; 7 bases line up with TRBD1. The CDR3 is made up of 14 amino acids. Germline V CDR1 and CDR2: MGHRA, YSYEKL. With 5 bases clipped from V and 7 bases from J, the junction kept 5 bases outside the gene matches. The CDR3 sequence: CASSDGQENSPLHF. The CDR3 DNA sequence: TGCGCCAGCAGCGACGGACAGGAGAATTCACCCCTCCACTTT.

This clone has just a few counts. CDR3 in DNA: TGTGCCAGCAGCTTAAATGGCCCTAGCGGGCAGCAGTTCTTC. Translated: CASSLNGPSGQQFF. The J gene is TRBJ2-1, the V gene TRBV7-3; 8 bases match TRBD2. Germline trimming cut 1 base from V and 11 bases from J; bases unmatched to any gene: 7. Germline V gives CDR1 SGHTA, CDR2 FQGTGA. The CDR3 sequence is 14 residues long.

There are a few counts of this clone. CDR3 DNA: TGTGCCAGCTCACCGGGGCCGCCCCAAAACATTCAGTACTTC. Encoded protein: CASSPGPPQNIQYF. The genes are TRBV18 and TRBJ2-4; D is possibly TRBD1 (5 bases). There are 14 residues in the CDR3. CDR1 is KGHSH, CDR2 LQKENI, per germline. The ends were cut back, 3 bases at V and 5 bases at J, with 11 bases in the middle.

V is TRBV5-1 and J is TRBJ1-2; 9 nucleotides align to TRBD1. Germline CDR1 is SGHRS and CDR2 is YFSETQ. J was trimmed by 1 base and V by 5 bases; bases with no gene match: 3. This CDR3 has 14 amino acids. The CDR3 DNA is TGCGCCAGCAGGACGGGACAGGGTAACTATGGCTACACCTTC. It yields the protein CASRTGQGNYGYTF.

The chain uses TRBV7-2 and TRBJ2-4; 7 nucleotides agree with TRBD2. V was pared by 2 bases and J by 3 bases, with 10 bases of the junction left unmatched. The CDR3 has 17 amino acids. Looked up from germline, CDR1 is SGHTA and CDR2 is FQGNSA. CDR3 nucleotide sequence: TGTGCCAGCAGCTTATGGTCTAGCGGAAGCATCAAAAACATTCAGTACTTC. Translation: CASSLWSSGSIKNIQYF.

Regarding this clone: Other DNA sequences from this sample encode an identical CDR3 as well. The rearrangement joins TRBV27 to TRBJ2-1, with 12 bases matching TRBD2. CDR1 and CDR2 (germline): MNHEY, SMNVEV (reference sequence). The CDR3 runs 14 residues. Trimming removed 6 bases from V and 6 bases from J; junction bases left unmatched: 3. The CDR3 is CASSPGLAGNEQFF. CDR3 coding DNA: TGTGCCAGCAGCCCGGGACTAGCGGGCAATGAGCAGTTCTTC.

The chain recombines TRBV7-9 with TRBJ2-1; 11 nucleotides align to TRBD2. This CDR3 spans 17 amino acids. In germline, CDR1 is SEHNR, CDR2 FQNEAQ (reference sequence). J lost 6 bases, V lost 1 base, and 8 bases had no gene match. CDR3 sequence (DNA): TGTGCCAGCAGCTTAGGTTCTAGCGGGAGGATCCGCAATGAGCAGTTCTTC. This sequence encodes CASSLGSSGRIRNEQFF.

This clone showed up just a few times. The chain links TRBV30 to TRBJ2-1; TRBD2 matches at 8 bases. The junction had 7 bases not matched to a gene; V was cut back by 0 bases and J by 6 bases. CDR1 and CDR2 from the germline V gene are GTSNPN and SVGIG (reference sequence). The CDR3 runs to 15 residues. The CDR3 loop reads CAWSVRGGLGNEQFF. DNA of the CDR3: TGTGCCTGGAGTGTACGGGGGGGCCTAGGCAATGAGCAGTTCTTC.

The V gene is TRBV5-1, the J gene TRBJ1-4; 8 nucleotides align to TRBD1. This CDR3 spans 15 amino acids. Germline V lookup: CDR1 SGHRS, CDR2 YFSETQ. V gave up 4 bases and J gave up 0 bases; unmatched junction bases: 2. CDR3 sequence: CASSGGQATNEKLFF. The CDR3 DNA reads TGCGCCAGCAGCGGGGGACAGGCAACTAATGAAAAACTGTTTTTT.

The V call is TRBV11-2, the J call TRBJ2-5; 9 nucleotides align to TRBD2. The CDR3 consists of 14 residues. V gave up 5 bases and J gave up 5 bases; unmatched junction bases: 6. In germline, CDR1 is SGHAT, CDR2 FQNNGV. The CDR3 region is CASSPREGHETQYF. CDR3 DNA: TGTGCCAGCAGCCCGCGGGAGGGCCATGAGACCCAGTACTTC.

The V call is TRBV2, the J call TRBJ2-3, with D possibly being TRBD1 (5 bases). Germline V lookup: CDR1 SNHLY, CDR2 FYNNEI. The CDR3 covers 16 residues. The germline V and J ends were trimmed by 8 bases and 0 bases, with 18 bases remaining between them. CDR3 sequence (DNA): TGTGCCAGCGCGAATTTACAGACAGAAAGCACAGATACGCAGTATTTT. Residues: CASANLQTESTDTQYF.

J is TRBJ1-2 and V is TRBV18, with TRBD1 as a possible D gene (5 bases). The germline CDR1 and CDR2 sequences are KGHSH and LQKENI. Trimming pared 3 bases from V and 4 bases from J, leaving 21 bases between. The CDR3 has 17 residues. The chain's CDR3 is CASSPQRGGGFGYGYTF. DNA of the CDR3: TGTGCCAGCTCACCCCAGCGGGGCGGAGGGTTTGGCTATGGCTACACCTTC.

V gene TRBV28 combines with J gene TRBJ1-2; 7 bases agree with TRBD1. The J segment lost 0 bases and the V segment lost 11 bases, leaving 9 bases of the junction unmatched. The germline gives CDR1 MDHEN, CDR2 SYDVKM. The CDR3 is made up of 14 amino acids. In DNA form, the CDR3 reads TGTGCCGCCCACTGGGACAGATCTAACTATGGCTACACCTTC. Protein product: CAAHWDRSNYGYTF.

The chain recombines TRBV30 with TRBJ2-3; a weak D match, TRBD1 (6 bases). V was shortened by 4 bases and J by 3 bases, with 11 bases between the two germline ends. Germline CDR1 and CDR2: GTSNPN and SVGIG (reference sequence). This CDR3 comprises 13 residues. DNA for the CDR3: TGTGCCTGGACAGGGGCCGCAACAGATACGCAGTATTTT. It specifies CAWTGAATDTQYF.

The chain has TRBV5-1 and TRBJ1-1; D unresolved. Trimming took 2 bases from V and 1 from J, leaving 9 bases between them. Germline loops: CDR1 SGHRS, CDR2 YFSETQ. This CDR3 has 14 residues. DNA for the CDR3: TGCGCCAGCAGCTTCCGGGTGGGGAACACTGAAGCTTTCTTT. Encoded protein: CASSFRVGNTEAFF.

The gene calls are TRBV4-1 and TRBJ2-5; tentatively, D is TRBD2 (5 bases). The CDR3 runs 13 residues. Germline V CDR1 and CDR2: MGHRA, YSYEKL. V was shortened by 1 base and J by 7 bases, with 10 bases between the two germline ends. The CDR3 DNA follows: TGCGCCAGCAGCCAAGGACTACTAGGGACCCAGTACTTC. Protein: CASSQGLLGTQYF.

The genes are TRBV7-3 and TRBJ1-1, with D maybe TRBD1 (5 bases). Germline lookup yields CDR1 SGHTA and CDR2 FQGTGA. The CDR3 totals 14 residues. Trimming shortened V by 5 bases and J by 0 bases, and 10 bases separated the two germline ends. The CDR3 protein is CASSRGGLNTEAFF. The CDR3 nucleotides are TGTGCCAGCAGCAGGGGAGGCCTGAACACTGAAGCTTTCTTT.

The genes are TRBV5-1 and TRBJ1-4, with 7 positions matching TRBD1. This CDR3 has 17 amino acids. CDR1 is SGHRS and CDR2 is YFSETQ in the germline V gene. The V segment lost 2 bases and the J segment 8 bases; nucleotides outside the gene matches: 15. The CDR3 nucleotides read TGCGCCAGCAGCTTAGGGACCAGAAACACAGGGGAGGAAAAACTGTTTTTT. Encoded protein: CASSLGTRNTGEEKLFF.

The gene calls are TRBV6-6 and TRBJ1-5; D is unclear. The CDR3 is 13 residues long. CDR1 is MNHNY, CDR2 SVGAGI, per germline (reference sequence). V shed 4 bases and J shed 7 bases, with 11 bases lying between them. CDR3 coding DNA: TGTGCCAGCAGTTCCGCCCCAGGCCAGCCCCAGCATTTT. Translation gives CASSSAPGQPQHF.

The CDR3, as DNA: TGTGCCTGGAGGGCTAACACGGGTCAGCCCCAGCATTTT. This gives the protein CAWRANTGQPQHF. The V gene is TRBV30, the J gene TRBJ1-5; D gene uncertain. Trimming removed 3 bases from V and 6 bases from J, with 12 bases in between. Germline values: CDR1 GTSNPN, CDR2 SVGIG (reference sequence). This CDR3 has 13 residues.

V usage is TRBV2 and J usage is TRBJ1-4, with TRBD1 identical over 7 bases. V lost 9 bases to trimming and J lost 2 bases; unmatched junction nucleotides: 3. Germline V lookup: CDR1 SNHLY, CDR2 FYNNEI. This CDR3 spans 13 amino acids. CDR3 amino acids: CAREQGTNEKLFF. The CDR3 DNA follows: TGTGCCAGGGAACAGGGGACTAATGAAAAACTGTTTTTT. The variable domain in full, with the rest retrieved from reference TRBV2 and TRBJ1-4, is EPEVTQTPSHQVTQMGQEVILRCVPISNHLYFYWYRQILGQKVEFLVSFYNNEISEKSEIFDDQFSVERPDGSNFTLKIRSTKLEDSAMYFCAREQGTNEKLFFGSGTQLSVL.

The chain carries TRBV4-1 and TRBJ2-2, with TRBD2 matching 15 bases. Germline loops: CDR1 MGHRA, CDR2 YSYEKL. CDR3 length: 15 residues. Trimming took 4 bases from V and 8 from J; bases not matched to a gene: 2. CDR3 residues: CASSPGLAGGGELFF. The CDR3 DNA is TGCGCCAGCAGCCCAGGACTAGCGGGAGGGGGGGAGCTGTTTTTT.

Only a few counts were recorded for this clone. This chain uses TRBV6-1 with TRBJ2-5; D might be TRBD1 (6 bases). This CDR3 has 13 residues. V was cut by 4 bases and J by 5 bases, with 11 bases left in between. Germline V gene lookup returns CDR1 MNHNS and CDR2 SASEGT. CDR3 nucleotide sequence: TGTGCCAGCAGTGCCAGGGGTGGGGAGACCCAGTACTTC. It encodes CASSARGGETQYF.

Notes on this clone: Sequence at one end of the junction differs from germline and may be a read error. J is TRBJ2-2 and V is TRBV6-5; D may be TRBD2 (6 bases). There are 15 residues in the CDR3. CDR1 is MNHEY and CDR2 is SVGAGI in the germline V gene. The CDR3 bases are TGTGCCAGCAGCTGGGTAGCATCGGGGACCGGGGGGCTGTTTTTT. Protein product: CASSWVASGTGGLFF.